The clone carrying this T cell receptor (beta chain) was found once. Germline V gives CDR1 SQVTM, CDR2 ANQGSEA. Germline trimming cut 6 bases from V and 6 bases from J; bases unmatched to any gene: 4. The CDR3 runs 11 residues. The method was immunoSEQ multiplex PCR; TCRdb's version includes in-frame clones alone and lacks a portion of them. The data show around 250,000 clones, about four fifths seen once. The sample originates from a study of control samples from healthy donors and cancer patients. This chain links TRBV29-1 with TRBJ1-1; 7 bases agree with TRBD1. The sequencing sample was made of PBMCs. This receptor was identified in a woman aged 55-69 years with lung cancer. The CDR3 bases are TGCAGCGTGGGGGGGACAGCTGAAGCTTTCTTT. It encodes CSVGGTAEAFF.